This record concerns one T cell receptor beta chain sequence. Its antigen is not identified. The sample comes from a study of T-cell reconstitution after alpha-beta-depleted transplantation in children. Study outcomes and limitations: T-cell counts and diversity at one year post-transplant came mainly from newly produced T cells. Approximately two months post-transplant, alpha-beta T cells reportedly originated from several hundred expanded graft clones. Some patients owed their high day-60 TCRbeta diversity to surviving recipient T cells and thymic progenitors.

Molecular barcoding with unique molecular identifiers was used for the TCRbeta library. MiXCR, run by TCRdb on the PCR reads, gives a single entry per CDR3 protein. This sample has about 460,000 distinct CDR3 sequences, with about an eighth found just once. V was trimmed by 3 bases and J by 2 bases, leaving 11 bases between them. The CDR3 has 15 amino acids. Germline loops: CDR1 ENHRY, CDR2 SYGVKD. The source was PBMCs, mostly from graft donor cells, collected 180 days after TCRalphabeta/CD19-depleted stem cell transplant. The TCR originated in a female patient aged 2-9 years who had a stem cell transplant for aplastic anemia, so the T cells may come from the graft donor. J is TRBJ1-3 and V is TRBV10-3; D is uncertain. The CDR3 region is CAISDVATPGNTIYF. CDR3 bases: TGTGCCATCAGTGATGTGGCAACTCCTGGAAACACCATATATTTT.